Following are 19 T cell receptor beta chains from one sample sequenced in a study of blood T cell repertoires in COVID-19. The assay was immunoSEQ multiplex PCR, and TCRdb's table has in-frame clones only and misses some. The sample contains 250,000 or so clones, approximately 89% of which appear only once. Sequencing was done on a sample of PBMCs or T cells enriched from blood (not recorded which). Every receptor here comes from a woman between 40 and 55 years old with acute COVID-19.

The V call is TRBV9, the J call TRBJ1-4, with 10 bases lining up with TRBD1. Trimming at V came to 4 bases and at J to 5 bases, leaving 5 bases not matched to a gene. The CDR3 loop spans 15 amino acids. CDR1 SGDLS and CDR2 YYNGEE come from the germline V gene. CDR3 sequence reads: CASSPGDRGNEKLFF. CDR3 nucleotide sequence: TGTGCCAGCAGCCCCGGGGACAGGGGAAATGAAAAACTGTTTTTT.

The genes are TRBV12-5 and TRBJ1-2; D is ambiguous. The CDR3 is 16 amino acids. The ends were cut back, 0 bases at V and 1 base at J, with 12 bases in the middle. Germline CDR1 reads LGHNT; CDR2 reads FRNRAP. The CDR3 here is CASGLVLADYNYGYTF. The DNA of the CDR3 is TGTGCTAGTGGTTTGGTATTGGCAGACTATAACTATGGCTACACCTTC.

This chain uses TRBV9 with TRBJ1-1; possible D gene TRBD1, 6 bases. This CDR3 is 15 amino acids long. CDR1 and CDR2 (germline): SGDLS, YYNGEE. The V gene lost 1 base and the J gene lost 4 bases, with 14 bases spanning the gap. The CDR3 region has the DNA TGTGCCAGCAGCGTACTGGACAGTTACACCACTGAAGCTTTCTTT. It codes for CASSVLDSYTTEAFF.

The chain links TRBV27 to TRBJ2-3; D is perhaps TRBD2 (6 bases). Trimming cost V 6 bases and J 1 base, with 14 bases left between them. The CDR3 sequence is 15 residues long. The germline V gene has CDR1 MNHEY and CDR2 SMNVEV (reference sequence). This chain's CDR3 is CASRRWGEGTDTQYF. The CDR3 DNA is TGTGCCAGCAGACGGTGGGGGGAAGGCACAGATACGCAGTATTTT.

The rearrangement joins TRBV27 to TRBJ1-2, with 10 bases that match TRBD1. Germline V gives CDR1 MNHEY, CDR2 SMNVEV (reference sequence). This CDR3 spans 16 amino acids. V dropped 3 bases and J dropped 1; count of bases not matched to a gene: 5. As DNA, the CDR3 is TGTGCCAGCAGTTTCCGGGACAGGGGCCGTAACTATGGCTACACCTTC. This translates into CASSFRDRGRNYGYTF.

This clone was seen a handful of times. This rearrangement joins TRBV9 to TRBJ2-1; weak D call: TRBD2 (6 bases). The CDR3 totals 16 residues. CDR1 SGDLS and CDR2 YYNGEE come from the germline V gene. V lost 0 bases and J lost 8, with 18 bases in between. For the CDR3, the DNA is TGTGCCAGCAGCGTAGGGTGGCAGGGAGGCGTCGATGAGCAGTTCTTC. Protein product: CASSVGWQGGVDEQFF.

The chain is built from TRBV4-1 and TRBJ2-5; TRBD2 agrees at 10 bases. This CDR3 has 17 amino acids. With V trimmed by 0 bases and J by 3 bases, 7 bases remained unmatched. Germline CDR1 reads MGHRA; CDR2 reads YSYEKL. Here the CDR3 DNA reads TGCGCCAGCAGCCAAGAGGGGGTAGCGGGGGGAGAAGAGACCCAGTACTTC. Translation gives CASSQEGVAGGEETQYF.

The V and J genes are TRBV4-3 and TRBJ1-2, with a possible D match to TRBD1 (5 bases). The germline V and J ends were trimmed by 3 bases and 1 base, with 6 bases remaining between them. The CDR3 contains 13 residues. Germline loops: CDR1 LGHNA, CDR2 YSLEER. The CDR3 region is CASSQTVNYGYTF. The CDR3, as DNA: TGCGCCAGCAGCCAGACAGTTAACTATGGCTACACCTTC.

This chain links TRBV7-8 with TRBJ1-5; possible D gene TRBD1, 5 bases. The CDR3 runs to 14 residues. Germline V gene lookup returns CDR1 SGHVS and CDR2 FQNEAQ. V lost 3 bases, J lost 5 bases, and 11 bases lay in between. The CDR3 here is CASSFERGDQPQHF. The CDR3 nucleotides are TGTGCCAGCAGCTTCGAAAGGGGCGATCAGCCCCAGCATTTT.

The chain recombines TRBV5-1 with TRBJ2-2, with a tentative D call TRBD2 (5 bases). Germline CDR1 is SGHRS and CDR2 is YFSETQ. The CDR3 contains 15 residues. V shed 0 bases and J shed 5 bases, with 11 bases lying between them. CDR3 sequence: CASSLASYGTGELFF. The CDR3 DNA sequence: TGCGCCAGCAGCTTGGCTAGCTATGGTACCGGGGAGCTGTTTTTT.

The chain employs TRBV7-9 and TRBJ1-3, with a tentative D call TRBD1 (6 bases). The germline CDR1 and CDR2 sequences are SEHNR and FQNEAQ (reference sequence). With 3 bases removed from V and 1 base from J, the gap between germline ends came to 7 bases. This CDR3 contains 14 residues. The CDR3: CASSFTGSGNTIYF. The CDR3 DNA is TGTGCCAGCAGCTTTACAGGGTCTGGAAACACCATATATTTT.

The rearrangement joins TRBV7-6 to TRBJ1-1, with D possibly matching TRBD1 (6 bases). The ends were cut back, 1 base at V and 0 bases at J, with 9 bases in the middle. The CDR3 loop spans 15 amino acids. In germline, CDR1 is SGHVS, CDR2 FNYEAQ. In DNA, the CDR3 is TGTGCCAGCAGCTTAGGTCAGGGGCTGAACACTGAAGCTTTCTTT. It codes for CASSLGQGLNTEAFF.

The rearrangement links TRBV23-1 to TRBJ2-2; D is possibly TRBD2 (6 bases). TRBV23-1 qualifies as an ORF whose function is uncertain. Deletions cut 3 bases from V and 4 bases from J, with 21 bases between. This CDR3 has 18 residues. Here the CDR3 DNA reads TGCGCCAGCAGTCACACCAAACCCGGGACTGTCTCCACCGGGGAGCTGTTTTTT. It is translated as CASSHTKPGTVSTGELFF.

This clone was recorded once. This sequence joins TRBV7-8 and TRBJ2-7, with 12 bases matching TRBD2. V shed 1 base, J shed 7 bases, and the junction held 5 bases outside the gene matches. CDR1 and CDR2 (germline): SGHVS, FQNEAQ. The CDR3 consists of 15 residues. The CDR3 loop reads CASSLDLAGGREQYF. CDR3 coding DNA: TGTGCCAGCAGCTTAGACCTAGCGGGGGGGCGGGAGCAGTACTTC.

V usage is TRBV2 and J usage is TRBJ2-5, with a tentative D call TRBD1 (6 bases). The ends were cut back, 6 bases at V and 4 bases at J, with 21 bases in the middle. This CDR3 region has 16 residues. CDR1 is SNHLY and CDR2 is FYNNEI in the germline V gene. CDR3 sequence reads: CASRKGGTKGVETQYF. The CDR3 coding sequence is TGTGCCAGCAGGAAAGGGGGTACTAAAGGGGTAGAGACCCAGTACTTC.

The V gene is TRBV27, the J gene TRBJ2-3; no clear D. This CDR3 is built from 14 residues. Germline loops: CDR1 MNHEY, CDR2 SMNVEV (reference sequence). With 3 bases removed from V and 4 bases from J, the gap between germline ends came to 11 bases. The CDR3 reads CASSLGRSADTQYF. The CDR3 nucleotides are TGTGCCAGCAGTTTGGGTAGGAGCGCAGATACGCAGTATTTT.

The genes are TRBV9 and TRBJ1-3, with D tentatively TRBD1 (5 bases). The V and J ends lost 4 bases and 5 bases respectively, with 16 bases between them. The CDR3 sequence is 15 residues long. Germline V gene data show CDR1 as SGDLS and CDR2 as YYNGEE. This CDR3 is CASSPDLGDRNTIYF. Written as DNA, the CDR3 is TGTGCCAGCAGCCCAGACTTAGGGGATAGAAACACCATATATTTT.

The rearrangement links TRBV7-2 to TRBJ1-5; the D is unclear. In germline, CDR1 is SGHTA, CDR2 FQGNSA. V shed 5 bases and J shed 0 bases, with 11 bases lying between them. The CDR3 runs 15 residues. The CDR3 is CASSTDTNSNQPQHF. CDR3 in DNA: TGTGCCAGCAGCACCGACACGAATAGCAATCAGCCCCAGCATTTT. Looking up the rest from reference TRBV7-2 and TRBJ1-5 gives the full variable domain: GAGVSQSPSNKVTEKGKDVELRCDPISGHTALYWYRQSLGQGLEFLIYFQGNSAPDKSGLPSDRFSAERTGGSVSTLTIQRTQQEDSAVYLCASSTDTNSNQPQHFGDGTRLSIL.

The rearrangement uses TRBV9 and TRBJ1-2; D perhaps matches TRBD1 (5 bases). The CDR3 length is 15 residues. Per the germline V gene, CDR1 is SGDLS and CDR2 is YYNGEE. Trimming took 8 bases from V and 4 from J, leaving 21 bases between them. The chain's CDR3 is CASGGTGVPGYGYTF. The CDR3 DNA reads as TGTGCCAGTGGCGGGACCGGGGTGCCCGGCTATGGCTACACCTTC.